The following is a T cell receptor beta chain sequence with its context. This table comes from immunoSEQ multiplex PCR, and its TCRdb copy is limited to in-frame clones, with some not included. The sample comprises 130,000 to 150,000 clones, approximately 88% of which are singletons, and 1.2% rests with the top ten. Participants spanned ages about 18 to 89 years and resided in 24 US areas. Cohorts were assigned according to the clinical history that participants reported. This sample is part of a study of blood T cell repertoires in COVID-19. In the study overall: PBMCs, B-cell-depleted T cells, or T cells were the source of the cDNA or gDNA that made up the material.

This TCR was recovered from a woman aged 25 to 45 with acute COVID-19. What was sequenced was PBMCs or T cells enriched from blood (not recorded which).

Here the CDR3 reads CASRTGGETQYF. In nucleotides, the CDR3 is TGTGCCAGCCGGACAGGGGGAGAGACCCAGTACTTC. The genes are TRBV6-5 and TRBJ2-5; 10 positions match TRBD1. The CDR3 length is 12 residues. V shed 8 bases, J shed 4 bases, and the junction held 1 base outside the gene matches. The germline CDR1 and CDR2 sequences are MNHEY and SVGAGI.